This entry lists 14 T cell receptor beta chains sequenced from one sample in a study of CD4 T cells in relation to SARS-CoV-2 and coronaviruses. Before the COVID-19 pandemic, during about 2011-2019, CD4+ T cells were taken from unexposed donors. Profiled with immunoSEQ multiplex PCR; TCRdb holds only in-frame clones, not every one. The sample records roughly 61,000 clones, 86% being singletons. The sequenced material came from memory CD4+ T cells from PBMCs. These receptor sequences come from a human donor in good health.

The chain uses TRBV6-2 or TRBV6-3 and TRBJ2-1; D may be TRBD2 (5 bases). Germline values: CDR1 MNHEY, CDR2 SVGEGT. The ends were cut back, 5 bases at V and 8 bases at J, with 22 bases in the middle. The CDR3 runs to 16 residues. CDR3 DNA sequence: TGTGCCAGCAGTCGGGCGGCGTTCTCAGCCGGGGATGAGCAGTTCTTC. Translated, it gives CASSRAAFSAGDEQFF.

The J gene is TRBJ2-2, the V gene TRBV19; D might be TRBD1 (6 bases). Germline CDR1 LNHDA, CDR2 SQIVND (reference sequence). This CDR3 has 15 amino acids. V dropped 6 bases and J dropped 6 bases, with 17 bases sitting between them. This CDR3 is CASSPTGSGAGELFF. The CDR3 nucleotides read TGTGCCAGTAGCCCTACAGGGTCAGGGGCCGGGGAGCTGTTTTTT.

The chain uses TRBV10-1 and TRBJ2-1, with D possibly being TRBD1 or TRBD2 (5 bases each). This CDR3 region has 15 residues. Germline CDR1 WNHNN, CDR2 SYGVQD (reference sequence). Trimming pared 2 bases from V and 4 bases from J, leaving 12 bases between. In nucleotides, the CDR3 is TGCGCCAGCAGTGAGGAGGGGCAGCGGTACAATGAGCAGTTCTTC. This translates into CASSEEGQRYNEQFF.

This chain links TRBV15 with TRBJ2-5; D gene unclear. V was clipped by 0 bases and J by 0 bases, with 8 bases between them. Germline assignment: CDR1 LNHNV and CDR2 YYDKDF (reference sequence). This CDR3 comprises 15 residues. The CDR3 nucleotides read TGTGCCACCAGCAGAGAGGCCGGTTACCAAGAGACCCAGTACTTC. It specifies CATSREAGYQETQYF. The full variable domain, completed using reference TRBV15 and TRBJ2-5, is DAMVIQNPRYQVTQFGKPVTLSCSQTLNHNVMYWYQQKSSQAPKLLFHYYDKDFNNEADTPDNFQSRRPNTSFCFLDIRSPGLGDTAMYLCATSREAGYQETQYFGPGTRLLVL.

The rearrangement uses TRBV3-1 (or the pseudogene TRBV3-2) and TRBJ2-2; the D is unclear. The V end was cut by 1 base, the J end by 4 bases, with 13 bases between. In germline, CDR1 is LGHDT, CDR2 YNNKEL (reference sequence). The CDR3 contains 16 residues. CDR3 nucleotide sequence: TGTGCCAGCAGCCAAGCTCTGGGGTCGGGCACCGGGGAGCTGTTTTTT. Translating it yields CASSQALGSGTGELFF.

This clone has more than one count but fewer than ten. The chain combines TRBV3-1 (or the pseudogene TRBV3-2) with TRBJ2-2, with TRBD1 matching over 9 bases. This CDR3 spans 18 amino acids. Per germline, CDR1 LGHDT and CDR2 YNNKEL (reference sequence). Trimming took 2 bases from V and 2 from J; bases not matched to a gene: 9. This chain's CDR3 is CASSQRTGTGTNTGELFF. In DNA form, the CDR3 reads TGTGCCAGCAGCCAACGAACCGGGACAGGGACTAACACCGGGGAGCTGTTTTTT.

The V call is TRBV21-1, the J call TRBJ2-5; the table's D call of TRBD2 was not tested on the DNA. TRBV21-1 is a documented pseudogene. CDR3 length: 15 amino acids. The CDR3 DNA reads as TGTGCCAGCAGCGCTAGACTAGCGGGAGAAGAGACCCAGTACTTC. Its protein product is CASSARLAGEETQYF.

Comment on this clone: Different DNA sequences within this sample yield the same CDR3. The chain is built from TRBV7-3 and TRBJ2-6; no definite D call. The CDR3 has 14 amino acids. Germline CDR1 and CDR2: SGHTA and FQGTGA. Trimming cost V 5 bases and J 0 bases, with 5 bases left between them. The CDR3 is CASSLSSGANVLTF. The CDR3 DNA reads as TGTGCCAGCAGCCTTAGCTCTGGGGCCAACGTCCTGACTTTC.

The gene calls are TRBV12-3 or TRBV12-4 and TRBJ1-5; D not resolved. The ends were cut back, 5 bases at V and 6 bases at J, with 8 bases in the middle. This CDR3 comprises 12 residues. CDR3 nucleotide sequence: TGTGCCAGCAGTCCCCATCCTCAGCCCCAGCATTTT. This sequence encodes CASSPHPQPQHF.

This chain connects TRBV5-1 to TRBJ1-4; 9 nucleotides agree with TRBD1. CDR1 and CDR2 (germline): SGHRS, YFSETQ. The V segment lost 2 bases and the J segment 6 bases; nucleotides outside the gene matches: 2. The CDR3 runs to 14 residues. This chain's CDR3 is CASSFRTGDEKLFF. The CDR3 nucleotides are TGCGCCAGCAGCTTCCGGACAGGGGATGAAAAACTGTTTTTT.

This chain uses TRBV14 with TRBJ2-3; perhaps TRBD2 as D (6 bases). The CDR3 is made up of 17 amino acids. Germline assignment: CDR1 SGHDN and CDR2 FVKESK. The V gene lost 4 bases and the J gene lost 6 bases, with 23 bases spanning the gap. CDR3 protein: CASSPRSSGSVLDTQYF. The CDR3 DNA reads as TGTGCCAGCAGCCCAAGATCCTCCGGGAGCGTGTTGGATACGCAGTATTTT.

V usage is TRBV18 and J usage is TRBJ2-5; the D call may be TRBD1 or TRBD2 (5 bases each). The V end lost 4 bases, the J end lost 1 base, and 13 bases lay between the germline ends. The CDR3 covers 15 residues. Germline-derived CDR1 and CDR2 are KGHSH and LQKENI. The CDR3 nucleotides are TGTGCCAGCTCACGGGGGTTCACCTCCCAAGAGACCCAGTACTTC. Amino acid sequence: CASSRGFTSQETQYF.

The chain is built from TRBV19 and TRBJ1-5, with D hard to call. CDR1 is LNHDA, CDR2 SQIVND, per germline (reference sequence). Trimming cost V 4 bases and J 9 bases, with 10 bases left between them. This CDR3 is built from 12 residues. CDR3 residues: CASSSYAAPQHF. The DNA of the CDR3 is TGTGCCAGTAGTAGTTATGCTGCGCCCCAGCATTTT.

The chain links TRBV7-6 to TRBJ2-6; possibly TRBD2 for D (6 bases). This CDR3 is 17 amino acids long. Trimming took 5 bases from V and 4 from J, leaving 18 bases between them. CDR1 SGHVS and CDR2 FNYEAQ come from the germline V gene. The chain's CDR3 is CASSPGVGRGGANVLTF. CDR3 DNA: TGTGCCAGCAGCCCGGGGGTGGGGCGCGGGGGGGCCAACGTCCTGACTTTC.